This note documents a single T cell receptor beta chain sequence. Deletions cut 6 bases from V and 6 bases from J, with 12 bases between. From germline, CDR1 is SGHAT and CDR2 FQNNGV. CDR3 size: 12 residues. The data belong to a study of shared clonotypes between healthy human individuals. Data came from immunoSEQ multiplex PCR; TCRdb stores just in-frame clones and leaves some out. The repertoire holds 700,000 or so clones, with around 72% as singletons. The J gene is TRBJ2-7, the V gene TRBV11-2; D is perhaps TRBD1 (6 bases). The sample comprised memory CD4+ T cells sorted from blood. Subset in this sample: CD45RA-negative fraction. The receptor comes from a woman younger than 45 in good health. This CDR3 reads CASRGRGSEQYF. The CDR3 DNA sequence: TGTGCCAGCAGGGGCAGGGGATCCGAGCAGTACTTC.